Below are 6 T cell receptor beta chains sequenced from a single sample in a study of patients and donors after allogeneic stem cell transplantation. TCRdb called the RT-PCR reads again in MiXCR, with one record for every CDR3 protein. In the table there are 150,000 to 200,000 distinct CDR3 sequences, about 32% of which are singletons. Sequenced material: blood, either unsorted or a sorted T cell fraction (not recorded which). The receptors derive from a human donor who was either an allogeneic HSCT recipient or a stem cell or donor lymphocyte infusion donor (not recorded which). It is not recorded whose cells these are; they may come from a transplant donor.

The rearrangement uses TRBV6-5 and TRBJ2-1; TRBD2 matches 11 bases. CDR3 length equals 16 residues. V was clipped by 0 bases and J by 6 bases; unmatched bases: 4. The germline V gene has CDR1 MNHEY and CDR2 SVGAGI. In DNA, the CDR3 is TGTGCCAGCAGTTACTCGACACTAGCGGGAGTCAATGAGCAGTTCTTC. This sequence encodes CASSYSTLAGVNEQFF.

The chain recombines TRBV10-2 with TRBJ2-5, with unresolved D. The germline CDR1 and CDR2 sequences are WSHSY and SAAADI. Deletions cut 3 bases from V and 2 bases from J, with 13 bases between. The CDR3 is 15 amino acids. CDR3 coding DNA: TGCGCCAGCAGTGAACCCTTGATATCTCAAGAGACCCAGTACTTC. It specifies CASSEPLISQETQYF.

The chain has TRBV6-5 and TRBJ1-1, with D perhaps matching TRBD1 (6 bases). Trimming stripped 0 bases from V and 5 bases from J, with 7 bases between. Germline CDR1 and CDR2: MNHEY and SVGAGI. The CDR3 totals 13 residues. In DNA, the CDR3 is TGTGCCAGCAGTTACTCGAGGGGGACTGAAGCTTTCTTT. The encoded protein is CASSYSRGTEAFF.

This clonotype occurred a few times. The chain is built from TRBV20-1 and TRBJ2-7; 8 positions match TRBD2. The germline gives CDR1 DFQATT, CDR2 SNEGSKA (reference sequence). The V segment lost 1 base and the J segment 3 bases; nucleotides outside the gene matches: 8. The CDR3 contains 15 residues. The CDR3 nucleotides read TGCAGTGCTAGAGCGCTAAGCGGGAGAGACTACGAGCAGTACTTC. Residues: CSARALSGRDYEQYF.

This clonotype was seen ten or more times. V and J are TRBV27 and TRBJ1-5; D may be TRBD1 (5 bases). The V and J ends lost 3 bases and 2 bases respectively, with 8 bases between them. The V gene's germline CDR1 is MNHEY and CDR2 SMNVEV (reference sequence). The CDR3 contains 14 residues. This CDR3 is CASSFSRGNQPQHF. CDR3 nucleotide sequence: TGTGCCAGCAGTTTTTCCAGGGGCAATCAGCCCCAGCATTTT.

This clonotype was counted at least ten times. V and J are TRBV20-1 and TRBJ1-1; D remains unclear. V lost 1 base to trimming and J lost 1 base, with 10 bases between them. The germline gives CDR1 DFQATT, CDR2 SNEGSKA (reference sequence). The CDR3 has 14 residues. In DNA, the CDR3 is TGCAGTGCTAGAGTAGGCGGACCGAACACTGAAGCTTTCTTT. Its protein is CSARVGGPNTEAFF.